The 30 T cell receptor beta chains below were found in one sample sequenced in a study of blood T cell repertoires in COVID-19. Sequencing was performed with immunoSEQ multiplex PCR; in TCRdb, only in-frame clones are kept and a portion is missing. Of tens of thousands of clones detected, around 85% appear once; the ten largest clones hold approximately 20%. Sequencing was carried out using peripheral blood. These receptors originate from a man aged 65-85 years with acute or convalescent COVID-19.

The chain is built from TRBV28 and TRBJ2-7; weak D call: TRBD2 (7 bases). Germline V gene lookup returns CDR1 MDHEN and CDR2 SYDVKM. This CDR3 region has 14 residues. Between the trimmed V and J ends, which lost 6 bases and 3 bases, there was a span of 15 bases. The CDR3 DNA reads TGTGCCAGCAGGGGGGGGGCGCGGAGCTACGAGCAGTACTTC. Encoded protein: CASRGGARSYEQYF. Drawing the rest from reference TRBV28 and TRBJ2-7, the complete variable domain is DVKVTQSSRYLVKRTGEKVFLECVQDMDHENMFWYRQDPGLGLRLIYFSYDVKMKEKGDIPEGYSVSREKKERFSLILESASTNQTSMYLCASRGGARSYEQYFGPGTRLTVT.

V is TRBV25-1 and J is TRBJ2-2; maybe TRBD1 (5 bases). CDR1 and CDR2 from the germline V gene are MGHDK and SYGVNS. The CDR3 loop spans 14 amino acids. Trimming left V 6 bases short and J 0 bases short, with 8 bases between. For the CDR3, the DNA is TGTGCCAGCAGACAGGCTTCGAACACCGGGGAGCTGTTTTTT. Protein sequence: CASRQASNTGELFF.

The chain uses TRBV5-1 and TRBJ1-1; D may be TRBD1 (5 bases). Trimming shortened V by 7 bases and J by 1 base, and 11 bases separated the two germline ends. Looked up from germline, CDR1 is SGHRS and CDR2 is YFSETQ. There are 13 residues in the CDR3. CDR3 sequence: CASFGTPNTEAFF. In nucleotides, the CDR3 is TGCGCCAGCTTCGGGACTCCGAACACTGAAGCTTTCTTT.

This clone was seen once. The chain carries TRBV19 and TRBJ2-7; 9 bases match TRBD1. Germline V CDR1 and CDR2: LNHDA, SQIVND (reference sequence). The trim removed 4 bases at V and 5 bases at J, leaving 3 bases unmatched. The CDR3 is made up of 13 amino acids. CDR3 DNA: TGTGCCAGTAGTACCGGGACAGGGCACGAGCAGTACTTC. Translation: CASSTGTGHEQYF.

The V gene is TRBV5-4, the J gene TRBJ2-2; 8 bases are a match to TRBD1. Germline CDR1 and CDR2: SGHNT and YYREEE (reference sequence). This CDR3 has 15 amino acids. Germline trimming cut 2 bases from V and 6 bases from J; bases unmatched to any gene: 6. The CDR3 here is CASSFGQGFSGELFF. The CDR3 nucleotides read TGTGCCAGCAGCTTCGGACAGGGTTTTTCCGGGGAGCTGTTTTTT.

This clone was observed a single time. This rearrangement joins TRBV14 to TRBJ2-1; no definite D call. CDR1 and CDR2 (germline): SGHDN, FVKESK. The CDR3 length is 12 residues. V was clipped by 1 base and J by 15 bases, with 13 bases between them. CDR3 in DNA: TGTGCCAGCAGCCAAGTGCCGACAATCCTGTTCTTC. Protein: CASSQVPTILFF.

J is TRBJ1-2 and V is TRBV15; 12 bases agree with TRBD1. Germline V CDR1 and CDR2: LNHNV, YYDKDF (reference sequence). The CDR3 has 14 residues. The junction had 2 bases not matched to a gene; V was cut back by 5 bases and J by 4 bases. CDR3 in amino acids: CATSWGQGAYGYTF. DNA of the CDR3: TGTGCCACCAGCTGGGGACAGGGGGCCTATGGCTACACCTTC. Full variable domain (missing parts from reference TRBV15 and TRBJ1-2): DAMVIQNPRYQVTQFGKPVTLSCSQTLNHNVMYWYQQKSSQAPKLLFHYYDKDFNNEADTPDNFQSRRPNTSFCFLDIRSPGLGDTAMYLCATSWGQGAYGYTFGSGTRLTVV.

The chain has TRBV19 and TRBJ2-7, with 8 nucleotides matching TRBD1. Germline V CDR1 and CDR2: LNHDA, SQIVND (reference sequence). V gave up 6 bases and J gave up 1 base; unmatched junction bases: 11. CDR3 length equals 16 residues. The CDR3 DNA follows: TGTGCCAGTAGCCAAGGCCCCCAGGGGGCGTCCTACGAGCAGTACTTC. It yields the protein CASSQGPQGASYEQYF.

The V call is TRBV2, the J call TRBJ1-5; 9 nucleotides match TRBD1. The CDR3 runs 12 residues. J lost 8 bases, V lost 8 bases, and 4 bases had no gene match. Germline CDR1 SNHLY, CDR2 FYNNEI. CDR3 region: CASGQGREPQHF. DNA of the CDR3: TGTGCCAGCGGACAGGGGAGAGAGCCCCAGCATTTT.

This clone was recorded a few times. This chain uses TRBV5-1 with TRBJ2-7; D is possibly TRBD2 (5 bases). Trimming took 0 bases from V and 1 from J, leaving 11 bases between them. CDR1 is SGHRS, CDR2 YFSETQ, per germline. The CDR3 sequence is 15 residues long. CDR3 residues: CASSLGDWTSYEQYF. The CDR3, as DNA: TGCGCCAGCAGCTTGGGTGACTGGACTTCCTACGAGCAGTACTTC.

In its sample, this clone was seen a few times. This sequence joins TRBV2 and TRBJ1-5; D is undetermined. V lost 6 bases, J lost 2 bases, and 8 bases lay in between. The CDR3 is 13 amino acids. The V gene's germline CDR1 is SNHLY and CDR2 FYNNEI. CDR3 nucleotides: TGTGCCAGCAGGACTTGGGGCAATCAGCCCCAGCATTTT. Its translation is CASRTWGNQPQHF.

This clone occurred a few times. V usage is TRBV2 and J usage is TRBJ1-5; D gene unclear. The CDR3 has 13 residues. The germline V and J ends were trimmed by 6 bases and 3 bases, with 9 bases remaining between them. Germline lookup yields CDR1 SNHLY and CDR2 FYNNEI. CDR3 sequence: CASRGDINQPQHF. The CDR3 region has the DNA TGTGCCAGCAGGGGAGACATCAATCAGCCCCAGCATTTT.

The chain carries TRBV5-4 and TRBJ1-2, with D possibly TRBD1 on 6 matching bases. Germline CDR1 and CDR2: SGHNT and YYREEE (reference sequence). Trimming stripped 4 bases from V and 1 base from J, with 20 bases between. This CDR3 comprises 17 residues. CDR3 nucleotide sequence: TGTGCCAGCAGCCCCCCGGGGGGGGCAAGTTTTAACTATGGCTACACCTTC. Translated: CASSPPGGASFNYGYTF.

V and J are TRBV9 and TRBJ2-7; no reliable D call. CDR1 and CDR2 from the germline V gene are SGDLS and YYNGEE. With 0 bases removed from V and 0 bases from J, the gap between germline ends came to 7 bases. The CDR3 runs to 14 residues. The CDR3 loop is CASSVEGGSYEQYF. The CDR3, as DNA: TGTGCCAGCAGCGTAGAAGGCGGCTCCTACGAGCAGTACTTC.

This chain links TRBV18 with TRBJ1-2; D ambiguous. This CDR3 comprises 13 residues. V gave up 2 bases and J gave up 3 bases, with 7 bases separating them. CDR1 is KGHSH and CDR2 is LQKENI in the germline V gene. The CDR3 sequence: CASSPISDYGYTF. CDR3 nucleotides: TGTGCCAGCTCACCAATCAGCGACTATGGCTACACCTTC.

This clone was seen a handful of times. The chain combines TRBV3-1 (or the pseudogene TRBV3-2) with TRBJ2-7; 8 nucleotides match TRBD1. V was clipped by 4 bases and J by 6 bases; unmatched bases: 5. This CDR3 has 13 amino acids. Germline-derived CDR1 and CDR2 are LGHDT and YNNKEL (reference sequence). The CDR3 loop reads CASSLQGAREQYF. The CDR3 coding sequence is TGTGCCAGCAGCCTCCAGGGGGCGCGCGAGCAGTACTTC.

The chain uses TRBV21-1 and TRBJ2-2; the D call of TRBD2 is as the table states it, not checked on the DNA. TRBV21-1 is a pseudogene. This CDR3 is 15 amino acids long. The CDR3 nucleotides are TGTGCCAGCGGCGGGGGGAGTGAGAAAACCGGGGAGCTGTTTTTT. Its protein product is CASGGGSEKTGELFF.

The chain carries TRBV11-1 and TRBJ2-5, with 7 nucleotides matching TRBD1. Germline values: CDR1 SGHAT, CDR2 FQDESV (reference sequence). This CDR3 is 14 amino acids long. Germline trimming cut 1 base from V and 2 bases from J; bases unmatched to any gene: 1. CDR3 nucleotide sequence: TGTGCCAGCAGCTTAGGGACAGGTCAAGAGACCCAGTACTTC. This translates into CASSLGTGQETQYF.

The rearrangement links TRBV28 to TRBJ2-5; perhaps TRBD2 as D (5 bases). The germline gives CDR1 MDHEN, CDR2 SYDVKM. The CDR3 loop spans 13 amino acids. The V end was cut by 6 bases, the J end by 5 bases, with 13 bases between. The CDR3 sequence is CASSRGNLETQYF. The CDR3 nucleotides are TGTGCCAGCAGCCGAGGGAACCTGGAGACCCAGTACTTC. Combining the CDR3 with reference TRBV28 and TRBJ2-5 gives the whole variable domain DVKVTQSSRYLVKRTGEKVFLECVQDMDHENMFWYRQDPGLGLRLIYFSYDVKMKEKGDIPEGYSVSREKKERFSLILESASTNQTSMYLCASSRGNLETQYFGPGTRLLVL.

This clone was seen just once. The rearrangement links TRBV2 to TRBJ1-3; D gene uncertain. Germline V CDR1 and CDR2: SNHLY, FYNNEI. The CDR3 runs to 12 residues. The CDR3 sequence: CGGSSSGNTIYF. The CDR3, as DNA: TGTGGAGGTTCGTCCTCTGGAAACACCATATATTTT. Supplemented by reference TRBV2 and TRBJ1-3, the full variable domain reads EPEVTQTPSHQVTQMGQEVILRCVPISNHLYFYWYRQILGQKVEFLVSFYNNEISEKSEIFDDQFSVERPDGSNFTLKIRSTKLEDSAMYFCGGSSSGNTIYFGEGSWLTVV.

The chain uses TRBV29-1 and TRBJ1-5, with D tentatively TRBD1 (6 bases). Germline V gene sequence: CDR1 SQVTM, CDR2 ANQGSEA. V shed 4 bases and J shed 3 bases, with 16 bases lying between them. The CDR3 is 15 residues long. Written as DNA, the CDR3 is TGCAGCGTTGGTGTAGGGGGGGACTTCAATCAGCCCCAGCATTTT. It translates to CSVGVGGDFNQPQHF.

V usage is TRBV7-3 and J usage is TRBJ2-1; 11 positions agree with TRBD2. V shed 3 bases and J 4 bases; nucleotides not matched to a gene: 5. Germline values: CDR1 SGHTA, CDR2 FQGTGA. The CDR3 spans 16 residues. CDR3 protein: CASSFGTSGAYNEQFF. CDR3 bases: TGTGCCAGCAGCTTCGGGACTAGCGGAGCATACAATGAGCAGTTCTTC.

This clone was detected once. This chain connects TRBV4-3 to TRBJ2-5; 9 bases are a match to TRBD1. Germline CDR1 LGHNA, CDR2 YSLEER. The CDR3 extends over 15 amino acids. V lost 1 base to trimming and J lost 3 bases; unmatched junction nucleotides: 3. CDR3 DNA: TGCGCCAGCAGCCAAGGGGGGGACAGGGAAGAGACCCAGTACTTC. Its translation: CASSQGGDREETQYF.

The rearrangement joins TRBV3-1 (or the pseudogene TRBV3-2) to TRBJ2-5; TRBD2 aligns across 8 bases. Trimming at V came to 4 bases and at J to 5 bases, leaving 9 bases not matched to a gene. This CDR3 is 15 amino acids long. Germline values: CDR1 LGHDT, CDR2 YNNKEL (reference sequence). The CDR3 region has the DNA TGTGCCAGCAGCCCCTCTGCGGGAGGAGAGGAGACCCAGTACTTC. It specifies CASSPSAGGEETQYF.

The chain links TRBV18 to TRBJ2-1; 8 nucleotides agree with TRBD1. The V gene end was trimmed by 4 bases and the J gene end by 4 bases; junction bases not matched to a gene: 3. The CDR3 sequence is 14 residues long. Germline V gene data show CDR1 as KGHSH and CDR2 as LQKENI. The CDR3 spells CASSQQGEYNEQFF. In DNA form, the CDR3 reads TGTGCCAGCTCACAACAGGGGGAGTACAATGAGCAGTTCTTC. Filled out from reference TRBV18 and TRBJ2-1, the complete variable domain reads NAGVMQNPRHLVRRRGQEARLRCSPMKGHSHVYWYRQLPEEGLKFMVYLQKENIIDESGMPKERFSAEFPKEGPSILRIQQVVRGDSAAYFCASSQQGEYNEQFFGPGTRLTVL.

The chain is built from TRBV14 and TRBJ2-7, with TRBD2 matching 8 bases. CDR1 is SGHDN and CDR2 is FVKESK in the germline V gene. With V trimmed by 0 bases and J by 5 bases, 6 bases remained unmatched. The CDR3 sequence is 15 residues long. CDR3 nucleotides: TGTGCCAGCAGCCAAGACCGGGGGGGATTGGACGAGCAGTACTTC. This codes for CASSQDRGGLDEQYF.

V and J are TRBV4-2 and TRBJ1-4; D might be TRBD1 (5 bases). Germline V gives CDR1 LGHNA, CDR2 YNFKEQ. This CDR3 has 14 residues. Trimming shortened V by 5 bases and J by 2 bases, and 9 bases separated the two germline ends. DNA for the CDR3: TGTGCCAGCAGCTCCCGGGGGACTAATGAAAAACTGTTTTTT. It translates to CASSSRGTNEKLFF.

This chain connects TRBV18 to TRBJ2-7; tentative D call: TRBD1 (5 bases). Germline values: CDR1 KGHSH, CDR2 LQKENI. The CDR3 is made up of 12 amino acids. The V and J ends lost 2 bases and 5 bases respectively, with 7 bases between them. The CDR3 DNA follows: TGTGCCAGCTCACCAGGCAGGGACGAGCAGTACTTC. It translates to CASSPGRDEQYF. Filled out from reference TRBV18 and TRBJ2-7, the complete variable domain reads NAGVMQNPRHLVRRRGQEARLRCSPMKGHSHVYWYRQLPEEGLKFMVYLQKENIIDESGMPKERFSAEFPKEGPSILRIQQVVRGDSAAYFCASSPGRDEQYFGPGTRLTVT.

V is TRBV12-3 or TRBV12-4 and J is TRBJ1-2, with D uncertain. Trimming took off 1 base at V and 7 bases at J, with 7 bases between the two ends. This CDR3 has 12 amino acids. CDR3 coding DNA: TGTGCCAGCAGTTTAGGGACTGGTGGCTACACCTTC. Protein sequence: CASSLGTGGYTF.

This clone was seen a handful of times. The chain has TRBV12-3 or TRBV12-4 and TRBJ2-2; D remains unclear. V shed 6 bases and J shed 7 bases, with 9 bases lying between them. This CDR3 has 12 residues. The CDR3 nucleotides are TGTGCCAGCAGGTCCTATTTCGGGGAGCTGTTTTTT. Residues: CASRSYFGELFF.